The present entry profiles one T cell receptor beta chain with its context. V lost 3 bases and J lost 3; bases outside the gene matches: 3. The CDR3 is made up of 16 amino acids. Looked up from germline, CDR1 is LNHNV and CDR2 is YYDKDF (reference sequence). The sample belongs to a study of blood T cell repertoires in COVID-19. Study overall: COVID-19 samples from acute and convalescent phases originated in the United States, Italy and Spain. Nucleic acid was either cDNA or gDNA, and it came from T cells, B-cell-depleted T cells, or PBMCs.

Authors' processing steps: Amplification of reference gene primers provided the estimated nucleated cell counts. TCRdb's copy holds only in-frame clones and misses some; the assay was immunoSEQ multiplex PCR. That table supplies the V and J calls and clone size; D and trimming were determined from the DNA. Altogether under 250,000 clones are present, 75% to 85% being singletons, with the ten largest covering about 4.4%. The sequencing input was peripheral blood. The origin of this receptor is a woman aged 70-85 years with acute or convalescent COVID-19. The genes are TRBV15 and TRBJ1-5; 12 bases line up with TRBD1. The CDR3, as DNA: TGTGCCACCAGCAGGGGGACAGGGGGCTTCAATCAGCCCCAGCATTTT. Amino acid sequence: CATSRGTGGFNQPQHF. Full variable domain (missing parts from reference TRBV15 and TRBJ1-5): DAMVIQNPRYQVTQFGKPVTLSCSQTLNHNVMYWYQQKSSQAPKLLFHYYDKDFNNEADTPDNFQSRRPNTSFCFLDIRSPGLGDTAMYLCATSRGTGGFNQPQHFGDGTRLSIL.